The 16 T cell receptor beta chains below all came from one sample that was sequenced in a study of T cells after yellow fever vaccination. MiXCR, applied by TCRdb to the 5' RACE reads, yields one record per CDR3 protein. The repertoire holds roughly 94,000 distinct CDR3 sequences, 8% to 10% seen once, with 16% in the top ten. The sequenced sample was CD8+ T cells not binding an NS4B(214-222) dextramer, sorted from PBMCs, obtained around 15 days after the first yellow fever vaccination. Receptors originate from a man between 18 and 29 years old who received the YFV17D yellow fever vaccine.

DNA of the CDR3: TGTGCCACGGTCGGGACAGGTATAACCTACGAGCAGTACGTC. Residues: CATVGTGITYEQYV. This chain joins TRBV6-2 or TRBV6-3 and TRBJ2-7; 8 bases map to TRBD1. Trimming at V came to 10 bases and at J to 2 bases, leaving 10 bases not matched to a gene. Germline lookup yields CDR1 MNHEY and CDR2 SVGEGT. The CDR3 covers 14 residues.

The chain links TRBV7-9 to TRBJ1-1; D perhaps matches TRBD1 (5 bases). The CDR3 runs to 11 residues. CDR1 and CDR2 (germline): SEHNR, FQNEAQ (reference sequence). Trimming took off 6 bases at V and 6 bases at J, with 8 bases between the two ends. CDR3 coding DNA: TGTGCCAGCAGGGGGGAAGCTGAAGCTTTCTTT. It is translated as CASRGEAEAFF.

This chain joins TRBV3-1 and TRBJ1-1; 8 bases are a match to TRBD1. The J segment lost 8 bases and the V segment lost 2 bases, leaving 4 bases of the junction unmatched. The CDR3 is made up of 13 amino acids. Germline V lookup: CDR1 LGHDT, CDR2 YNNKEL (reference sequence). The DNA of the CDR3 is TGTGCCAGCAGCCAATCAGGGGGCGGGGAAGCTTTCTTT. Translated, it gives CASSQSGGGEAFF.

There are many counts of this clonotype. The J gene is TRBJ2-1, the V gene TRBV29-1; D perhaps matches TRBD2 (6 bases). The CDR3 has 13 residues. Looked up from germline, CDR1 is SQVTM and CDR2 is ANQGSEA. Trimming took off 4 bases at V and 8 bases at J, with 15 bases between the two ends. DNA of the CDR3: TGCAGCGTTGCGGGGGTGGGTTTTGATGAGCAGTTCTTC. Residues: CSVAGVGFDEQFF.

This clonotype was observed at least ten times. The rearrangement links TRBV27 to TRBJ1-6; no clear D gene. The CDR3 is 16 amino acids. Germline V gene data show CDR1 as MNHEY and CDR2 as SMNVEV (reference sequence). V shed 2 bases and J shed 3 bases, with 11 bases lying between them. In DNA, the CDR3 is TGTGCCAGCAGTTTAGGTCAGCCGCGCTATAATTCACCCCTCCACTTT. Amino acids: CASSLGQPRYNSPLHF.

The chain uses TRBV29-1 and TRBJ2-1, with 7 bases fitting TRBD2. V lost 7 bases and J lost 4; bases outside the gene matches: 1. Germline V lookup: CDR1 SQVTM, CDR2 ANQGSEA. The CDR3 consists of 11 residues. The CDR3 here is CSGGGYNEQFF. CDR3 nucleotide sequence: TGCAGCGGGGGGGGTTACAATGAGCAGTTCTTC.

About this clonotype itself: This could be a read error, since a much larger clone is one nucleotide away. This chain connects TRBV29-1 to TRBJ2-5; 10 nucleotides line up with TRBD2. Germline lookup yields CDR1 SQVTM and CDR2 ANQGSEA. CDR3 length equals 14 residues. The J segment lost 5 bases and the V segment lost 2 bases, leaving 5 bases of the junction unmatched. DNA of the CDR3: TGCAGCGTTGAACAGCGGGGGGGCTTCGAGACCCAGTACTTC. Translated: CSVEQRGGFETQYF.

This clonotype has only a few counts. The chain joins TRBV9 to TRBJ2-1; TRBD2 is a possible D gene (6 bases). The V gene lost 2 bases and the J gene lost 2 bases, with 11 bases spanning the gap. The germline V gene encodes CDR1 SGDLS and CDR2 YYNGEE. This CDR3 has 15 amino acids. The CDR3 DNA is TGTGCCAGCAGCGTGGGACTGGGAACCTACAATGAGCAGTTCTTC. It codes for CASSVGLGTYNEQFF.

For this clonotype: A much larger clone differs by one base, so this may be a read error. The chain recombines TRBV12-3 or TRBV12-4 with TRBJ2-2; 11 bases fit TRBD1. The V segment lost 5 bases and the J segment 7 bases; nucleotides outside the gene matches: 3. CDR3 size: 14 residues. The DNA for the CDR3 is TGTGCCAGCAGTCCGGACAGGGGGCGCGGGGAGCTGTTTTTT. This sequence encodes CASSPDRGRGELFF.

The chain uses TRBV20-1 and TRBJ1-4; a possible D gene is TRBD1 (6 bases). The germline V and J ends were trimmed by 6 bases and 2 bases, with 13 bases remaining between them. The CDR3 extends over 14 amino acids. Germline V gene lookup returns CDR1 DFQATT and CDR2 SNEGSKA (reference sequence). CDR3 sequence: CSASDRLTNEKLFF. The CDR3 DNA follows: TGCAGTGCGTCGGACAGACTGACTAATGAAAAACTGTTTTTT.

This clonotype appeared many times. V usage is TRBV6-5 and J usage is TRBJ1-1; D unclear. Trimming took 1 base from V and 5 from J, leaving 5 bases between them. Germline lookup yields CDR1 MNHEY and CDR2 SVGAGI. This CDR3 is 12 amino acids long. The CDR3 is CASSYLGTEAFF. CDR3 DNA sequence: TGTGCCAGCAGTTACTTGGGGACTGAAGCTTTCTTT.

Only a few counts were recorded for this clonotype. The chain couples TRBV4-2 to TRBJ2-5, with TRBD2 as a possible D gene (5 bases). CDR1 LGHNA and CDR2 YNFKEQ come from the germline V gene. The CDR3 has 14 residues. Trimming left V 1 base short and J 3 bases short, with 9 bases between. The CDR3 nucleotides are TGTGCCAGCAGCCAAGTCCTCGGGGAAGAGACCCAGTACTTC. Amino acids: CASSQVLGEETQYF.

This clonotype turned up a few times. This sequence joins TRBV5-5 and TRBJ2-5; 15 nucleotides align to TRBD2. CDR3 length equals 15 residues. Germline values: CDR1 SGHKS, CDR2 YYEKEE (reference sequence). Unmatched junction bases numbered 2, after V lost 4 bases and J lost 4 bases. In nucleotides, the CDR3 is TGTGCCAGCAGCCGGACTAGCGGGGGGGCAGAGACCCAGTACTTC. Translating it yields CASSRTSGGAETQYF.

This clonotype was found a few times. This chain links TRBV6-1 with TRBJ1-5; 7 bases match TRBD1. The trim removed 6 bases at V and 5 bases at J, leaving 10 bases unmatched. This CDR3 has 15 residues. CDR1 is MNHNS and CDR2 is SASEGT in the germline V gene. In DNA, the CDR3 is TGTGCCAGCAGGGATGGGGACAGATGGGATCAGCCCCAGCATTTT. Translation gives CASRDGDRWDQPQHF.

Here the CDR3 reads CASSLANVIEQFF. The CDR3, as DNA: TGTGCCAGCAGCTTGGCCAACGTCATTGAGCAGTTCTTC. This rearrangement joins TRBV5-6 to TRBJ2-1; D unclear. Per the germline V gene, CDR1 is SGHDT and CDR2 is YYEEEE. V shed 0 bases and J shed 9 bases, with 10 bases lying between them. The CDR3 runs to 13 residues.

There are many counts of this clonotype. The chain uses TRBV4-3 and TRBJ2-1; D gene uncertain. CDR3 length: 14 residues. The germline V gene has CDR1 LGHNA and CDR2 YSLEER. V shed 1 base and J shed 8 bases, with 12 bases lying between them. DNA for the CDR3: TGCGCCAGCAGCCAAGGGGTTTCCCACGATGAGCAGTTCTTC. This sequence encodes CASSQGVSHDEQFF.